This TCR beta chain was recovered during a study of metastatic and nonmetastatic thyroid tumors. Study-level information: Both malignant and benign thyroid patients supplied peripheral blood and tumor or nodule tissue samples, across which the repertoires of these patients were then compared.

As to this clone: Its antigen is as yet unknown.

MiXCR was used by TCRdb to re-call the PCR reads. The profile covers some 19,000 clones, with approximately 32% appearing a single time and 20% to 25% taken by the ten largest. General study findings and limits: When malignant thyroid tumors were compared with benign nodules, TCR beta diversity was reportedly significantly higher in the malignant tumors. This held in both blood and tumor samples.

V shed 4 bases and J shed 7 bases, with 19 bases lying between them. This CDR3 is 16 amino acids long. All patients were untreated before thyroid surgery. The sequence was obtained from a female donor with papillary thyroid cancer or a benign thyroid nodule (not recorded which). Some clones in this sample may be carry-over from other donors' samples. The J gene is TRBJ2-2, the V gene TRBV12-3 or TRBV12-4, with D perhaps TRBD2 (5 bases). Sequencing was carried out using adjacent normal tissue. The CDR3 reads CASSSLYGENVGELFF. The DNA for the CDR3 is TGTGCCAGCAGTTCCCTCTATGGGGAGAATGTCGGGGAGCTGTTTTTT.